The 20 T cell receptor beta chains in this list originate from one sample, sequenced in a study of T cells after yellow fever vaccination. Using its own MiXCR run on the 5' RACE reads, TCRdb lists one record per CDR3 protein. The table has over 130,000 distinct CDR3 sequences, roughly 8.2% seen once; the top ten hold approximately 0.67%. This sample comprised CD4+ T cells sorted from PBMCs, obtained 5 days after the yellow fever booster vaccination. All receptors derive from a man aged 25-45 years who received the YFV17D yellow fever vaccine.

This clonotype was counted between two and nine times. The chain links TRBV7-8 to TRBJ2-3, with 7 bases lining up with TRBD2. With V trimmed by 5 bases and J by 7 bases, 9 bases remained unmatched. CDR1 and CDR2 (germline): SGHVS, FQNEAQ. The CDR3 runs 14 residues. The CDR3, as DNA: TGTGCCAGCAGCCCCGGACTAGGAACAAATACGCAGTATTTT. This codes for CASSPGLGTNTQYF. Variable domain in full (rest from reference TRBV7-8 and TRBJ2-3): GAGVSQSPRYKVAKRGQDVALRCDPISGHVSLFWYQQALGQGPEFLTYFQNEAQLDKSGLPSDRFFAERPEGSVSTLKIQRTQQEDSAVYLCASSPGLGTNTQYFGPGTRLTVL.

This clonotype was recorded at least ten times. The chain combines TRBV3-1 with TRBJ2-1; D not resolved. The V gene lost 4 bases and the J gene lost 4 bases, with 20 bases spanning the gap. CDR1 LGHDT and CDR2 YNNKEL come from the germline V gene (reference sequence). The CDR3 totals 17 residues. The CDR3 DNA sequence: TGTGCCAGCAGCCCGTTGGGCTCTGGCGGAGCTTACAATGAGCAGTTCTTC. Protein sequence: CASSPLGSGGAYNEQFF.

This clonotype was observed at least ten times. The chain joins TRBV18 to TRBJ2-3; no definite D call. V was cut by 0 bases and J by 5 bases, with 15 bases left in between. CDR1 is KGHSH and CDR2 is LQKENI in the germline V gene. The CDR3 covers 16 residues. The CDR3 region is CASSPPGPELRDTQYF. The CDR3 coding sequence is TGTGCCAGCTCACCACCGGGCCCCGAGCTGAGAGATACGCAGTATTTT.

At least ten counts were recorded for this clonotype. This sequence joins TRBV7-3 and TRBJ1-1, with 11 bases matching TRBD1. The germline gives CDR1 SGHTA, CDR2 FQGTGA. The trim removed 8 bases at V and 1 base at J, leaving 9 bases unmatched. CDR3 size: 16 residues. The DNA for the CDR3 is TGTGCCAGCCACCCCGGACAGGGGGCGCGGAACACTGAAGCTTTCTTT. It is translated as CASHPGQGARNTEAFF.

This clonotype was seen ten or more times. The V and J genes are TRBV5-1 and TRBJ2-7; perhaps TRBD1 as D (6 bases). Trimming removed 0 bases at V and 1 base at J, with 11 bases between. This CDR3 comprises 15 residues. From germline, CDR1 is SGHRS and CDR2 YFSETQ. The CDR3: CASSLDRDASYEQYF. The DNA of the CDR3 is TGCGCCAGCAGCTTGGACAGGGACGCATCCTACGAGCAGTACTTC.

Ten or more counts support this clonotype. V gene TRBV6-5 combines with J gene TRBJ2-2, with a possible D match to TRBD2 (5 bases). V dropped 6 bases and J dropped 1 base, with 15 bases sitting between them. CDR3 length: 16 amino acids. Germline loops: CDR1 MNHEY, CDR2 SVGAGI. Here the CDR3 DNA reads TGTGCCAGCAGATTAGAGCGGAAGTGGAACACCGGGGAGCTGTTTTTT. This gives the protein CASRLERKWNTGELFF.

This clonotype was found a few times. This rearrangement joins TRBV6-2 or TRBV6-3 to TRBJ2-7; D unclear. Germline V gene lookup returns CDR1 MNHEY and CDR2 SVGEGT. The CDR3 length is 15 residues. Trimming stripped 6 bases from V and 10 bases from J, with 25 bases between. The CDR3 reads CASSMGSATTAVQYF. CDR3 coding DNA: TGTGCCAGCAGCATGGGCTCCGCAACCACCGCGGTTCAGTACTTC.

This clonotype was seen ten or more times. V is TRBV6-1 and J is TRBJ1-2; the D gene is possibly TRBD1 (6 bases). Germline CDR1 and CDR2: MNHNS and SASEGT. The length of the CDR3 is 11 residues. V shed 6 bases and J shed 8 bases, with 10 bases lying between them. The DNA for the CDR3 is TGTGCCAGCAGGAGGGGGGGGGGCTACACCTTC. As protein: CASRRGGGYTF.

This clonotype was found many times. The chain carries TRBV20-1 and TRBJ2-1; D is unclear. The CDR3 contains 12 residues. Per germline, CDR1 DFQATT and CDR2 SNEGSKA (reference sequence). With 1 base removed from V and 6 bases from J, the gap between germline ends came to 7 bases. For the CDR3, the DNA is TGCAGTGCTAGAGGGGTGGGCAATGAGCAGTTCTTC. As protein: CSARGVGNEQFF.

Concerning this clonotype itself: A read error may be the cause here, since a much bigger clone is one base away. The chain links TRBV6-5 to TRBJ2-7; unclear D gene. Germline V gene lookup returns CDR1 MNHEY and CDR2 SVGAGI. This CDR3 has 11 residues. Here the CDR3 DNA reads TGTTCCAGCAGTTCGGGTCTCGAGCAGTACTTC. Its translation is CSSSSGLEQYF.

As concerns this clonotype: This clone may be a read error of a much larger clone one base away. V is TRBV20-1 and J is TRBJ2-1; perhaps TRBD2 as D (5 bases). Germline CDR1 DFQATT, CDR2 SNEGSKA (reference sequence). CDR3 length equals 11 residues. The CDR3 DNA sequence: TGCAGTGCTTCCGACCGGGGTGAGCAGCTCTTC. Translation gives CSASDRGEQLF.

This clonotype has only a few counts. The V and J genes are TRBV10-1 and TRBJ2-7, with TRBD2 matching 7 bases. The CDR3 contains 17 residues. CDR1 is WNHNN, CDR2 SYGVQD, per germline (reference sequence). The V gene end was trimmed by 6 bases and the J gene end by 3 bases; junction bases not matched to a gene: 17. This CDR3 reads CASSGSVAGASLYEQYF. The CDR3 DNA sequence: TGCGCCAGCAGCGGGTCGGTGGCGGGAGCATCCCTCTACGAGCAGTACTTC.

This clonotype was counted many times. This chain uses TRBV5-6 with TRBJ2-1, with 7 bases lining up with TRBD1. Germline V gene data show CDR1 as SGHDT and CDR2 as YYEEEE. CDR3 length: 14 amino acids. After removal of 5 bases from V and 0 bases from J, the junction contained 2 bases not matched to a gene. CDR3 nucleotides: TGTGCCAGCAGAGGGGGCGGCTCCTACAATGAGCAGTTCTTC. Its protein is CASRGGGSYNEQFF.

This clonotype showed up many times. This chain joins TRBV9 and TRBJ2-1; 14 positions match TRBD2. CDR1 and CDR2 (germline): SGDLS, YYNGEE. This CDR3 region has 16 residues. J gave up 4 bases and V 3 bases, and 3 bases lay outside the gene matches. This chain's CDR3 is CASSAGTSGSYNEQFF. Written as DNA, the CDR3 is TGTGCCAGCAGCGCCGGGACTAGCGGGAGTTACAATGAGCAGTTCTTC.

Worth noting for this clonotype: A clone one base away is much larger, so this may be a read error. This chain joins TRBV28 and TRBJ1-2; no firm D call. The germline gives CDR1 MDHEN, CDR2 SYDVKM. V shed 3 bases and J shed 6 bases, with 11 bases lying between them. The CDR3 runs 13 residues. CDR3 region: CASSFVREDGYTF. DNA of the CDR3: TGTGCCAGCAGTTTTGTCCGTGAGGATGGCTACACCTTC.

This clonotype has just a few counts. V and J are TRBV9 and TRBJ2-7; 9 bases agree with TRBD2. Germline V lookup: CDR1 SGDLS, CDR2 YYNGEE. The ends lost 3 bases at V and 6 bases at J; junction bases unmatched: 13. This CDR3 spans 16 amino acids. CDR3 in amino acids: CASSAATSGATSEQYF. The CDR3 nucleotides are TGTGCCAGCAGCGCTGCGACTAGCGGAGCTACTAGCGAGCAGTACTTC.

This clonotype was seen repeatedly, ten times or more. This chain connects TRBV29-1 to TRBJ1-5; D unclear. The CDR3 spans 12 residues. Per germline, CDR1 SQVTM and CDR2 ANQGSEA. V lost 6 bases, J lost 5 bases, and 11 bases lay in between. In nucleotides, the CDR3 is TGCAGCGTCGGCGCCCGAGATCAGCCCCAGCATTTT. Translation gives CSVGARDQPQHF.

This clonotype appeared a few times. This chain joins TRBV20-1 and TRBJ2-2; TRBD1 matches at 9 bases. V dropped 6 bases and J dropped 8; count of bases not matched to a gene: 10. Germline loops: CDR1 DFQATT, CDR2 SNEGSKA (reference sequence). The CDR3 totals 14 residues. For the CDR3, the DNA is TGCAGTGCGCCACAGGGGGCCTTCTCTGGGGAGCTGTTTTTT. Translating it yields CSAPQGAFSGELFF.

This clonotype was counted many times. J is TRBJ2-5 and V is TRBV20-1; 7 bases are a match to TRBD2. Trimming took 4 bases from V and 2 from J; bases not matched to a gene: 7. Germline assignment: CDR1 DFQATT and CDR2 SNEGSKA (reference sequence). CDR3 length: 14 amino acids. CDR3 loop: CSATGGVRQETQYF. CDR3 nucleotide sequence: TGCAGTGCTACGGGGGGAGTAAGGCAAGAGACCCAGTACTTC.

This clonotype has at least ten counts. This chain connects TRBV20-1 to TRBJ1-4; TRBD1 might be the D (5 bases). From germline, CDR1 is DFQATT and CDR2 SNEGSKA (reference sequence). The CDR3 loop spans 12 amino acids. The V end was cut by 2 bases, the J end by 9 bases, with 10 bases between. This CDR3 is CSARHEGKKLFF. CDR3 DNA sequence: TGCAGTGCTAGACACGAGGGGAAAAAACTGTTTTTT.